A single sample gave rise to the 11 T cell receptor beta chains below, sequenced in a study of blood T cell repertoires in COVID-19. Data came from immunoSEQ multiplex PCR; TCRdb stores just in-frame clones and leaves some out. The repertoire holds under 65,000 clones, with around 90% as singletons. The sample comprised peripheral blood. The receptors stem from a woman of 80 years or more with active COVID-19.

V gene TRBV13 combines with J gene TRBJ2-3; TRBD2 matches 11 bases. The length of the CDR3 is 18 residues. The germline V gene encodes CDR1 PRHDT and CDR2 FYEKMQ (reference sequence). The V gene end was trimmed by 6 bases and the J gene end by 2 bases; junction bases not matched to a gene: 13. The CDR3: CASRTRGGSGRATDTQYF. CDR3 DNA sequence: TGTGCCAGCAGAACGAGAGGGGGTAGCGGGAGGGCCACAGATACGCAGTATTTT.

This chain connects TRBV19 to TRBJ1-6, with D possibly being TRBD1 (5 bases). Looked up from germline, CDR1 is LNHDA and CDR2 is SQIVND (reference sequence). This CDR3 region has 16 residues. V was cut by 3 bases and J by 2 bases, with 11 bases left in between. This CDR3 is CASSISGDAYNSPLHF. CDR3 DNA sequence: TGTGCCAGTAGTATTTCGGGGGATGCCTATAATTCACCCCTCCACTTT.

V usage is TRBV6-6 and J usage is TRBJ1-6; tentatively, D is TRBD1 (5 bases). This CDR3 spans 14 amino acids. With 2 bases removed from V and 6 bases from J, the gap between germline ends came to 8 bases. Germline CDR1 is MNHNY and CDR2 is SVGAGI (reference sequence). CDR3 sequence: CASSYARVNSPLHF. CDR3 coding DNA: TGTGCCAGCAGTTACGCCAGGGTTAATTCACCCCTCCACTTT.

This clone appeared a few times. The rearrangement joins TRBV7-9 to TRBJ1-1; 10 bases line up with TRBD1. The CDR3 is made up of 14 amino acids. V gave up 4 bases and J gave up 4 bases; unmatched junction bases: 3. The germline V gene has CDR1 SEHNR and CDR2 FQNEAQ (reference sequence). In DNA, the CDR3 is TGTGCCAGCAGCTCAGGGGACAGGGGCACTGAAGCTTTCTTT. It codes for CASSSGDRGTEAFF.

The chain combines TRBV24-1 with TRBJ1-4; TRBD1 matches at 9 bases. CDR1 is KGHDR and CDR2 is SFDVKD in the germline V gene. V lost 5 bases, J lost 0 bases, and 6 bases stayed unmatched. The length of the CDR3 is 17 residues. The CDR3 protein is CATSGGQGSPTNEKLFF. The DNA of the CDR3 is TGTGCCACCAGTGGGGGACAGGGATCACCAACTAATGAAAAACTGTTTTTT.

The chain has TRBV28 and TRBJ1-1; 7 bases agree with TRBD1. Per germline, CDR1 MDHEN and CDR2 SYDVKM. The CDR3 covers 15 residues. The ends lost 4 bases at V and 0 bases at J; junction bases unmatched: 5. The CDR3 region is CASSSSGTVNTEAFF. The CDR3 DNA reads as TGTGCCAGCAGTTCTTCCGGGACAGTGAACACTGAAGCTTTCTTT.

The chain recombines TRBV6-5 with TRBJ2-7; 8 bases fit TRBD1. The junction had 9 bases not matched to a gene; V was cut back by 4 bases and J by 7 bases. This CDR3 spans 14 amino acids. Germline V gene data show CDR1 as MNHEY and CDR2 as SVGAGI. CDR3 DNA: TGTGCCAGCAGTTCATCCAGGGGGCCGGGTGAGCAGTACGTC. Amino acids: CASSSSRGPGEQYV.

J is TRBJ2-7 and V is TRBV10-2, with D unclear. V was shortened by 2 bases and J by 4 bases, with 12 bases between the two germline ends. CDR1 and CDR2 (germline): WSHSY, SAAADI. The CDR3 contains 14 residues. CDR3 nucleotides: TGCGCCAGCAGTGAGCTAGGAACGCGGTACGAGCAGTACTTC. As protein: CASSELGTRYEQYF.

The chain combines TRBV25-1 with TRBJ2-7; TRBD1 matches at 8 bases. V was pared by 4 bases and J by 9 bases, with 11 bases of the junction left unmatched. This CDR3 region has 14 residues. CDR1 and CDR2 (germline): MGHDK, SYGVNS. This chain's CDR3 is CASSGGTGGSLQYV. CDR3 nucleotides: TGTGCCAGCAGTGGGGGCACAGGGGGAAGTTTGCAGTACGTC.

V gene TRBV7-8 combines with J gene TRBJ2-1; TRBD2 agrees at 11 bases. This CDR3 spans 17 amino acids. The ends lost 7 bases at V and 4 bases at J; junction bases unmatched: 12. Germline-derived CDR1 and CDR2 are SGHVS and FQNEAQ. The CDR3 DNA is TGTGCCAGCAACCCAACGGTAGCGGGGGGGAAATACAATGAGCAGTTCTTC. This codes for CASNPTVAGGKYNEQFF.

The V and J genes are TRBV2 and TRBJ1-3; possible D gene TRBD1, 6 bases. The CDR3 consists of 16 residues. CDR1 and CDR2 (germline): SNHLY, FYNNEI. With 4 bases removed from V and 0 bases from J, the gap between germline ends came to 13 bases. CDR3 loop: CASSARAGVSGNTIYF. The CDR3 DNA follows: TGTGCCAGCAGTGCACGGGCAGGGGTCTCTGGAAACACCATATATTTT.